Below are 32 T cell receptor beta chains sequenced from a single sample in a study of response to subunit inactivated influenza vaccine. TCRdb reprocessed the RT-PCR reads via MiXCR and lists one record per CDR3 protein. The repertoire holds hundreds of thousands of distinct CDR3 sequences, with 7.6% as singletons. Sequenced material: PBMCs from blood, taken roughly 24 months after vaccination. These receptors were taken from a man between 45 and 75 years old who received an inactivated influenza vaccine.

This clonotype was detected ten times or more. The genes are TRBV10-3 and TRBJ1-5; 9 bases map to TRBD1. V lost 2 bases and J lost 6; bases outside the gene matches: 5. CDR1 and CDR2 from the germline V gene are ENHRY and SYGVKD. The CDR3 length is 15 residues. CDR3 nucleotide sequence: TGTGCCATCAGTGAGACGGGACAGGGCGTTCAGCCCCAGCATTTT. Translated: CAISETGQGVQPQHF.

This clonotype has a count of ten or more. The chain couples TRBV12-3 or TRBV12-4 to TRBJ1-2; maybe TRBD1 (6 bases). V was clipped by 5 bases and J by 8 bases, with 21 bases between them. This CDR3 comprises 15 residues. CDR3 DNA sequence: TGTGCCAGCAGTAAGAACAGGGTGACCGTGGAGGGCTACACCTTC. Translating gives CASSKNRVTVEGYTF.

This rearrangement joins TRBV28 to TRBJ2-3; 8 nucleotides match TRBD1. Looked up from germline, CDR1 is MDHEN and CDR2 is SYDVKM. The junction had 7 bases not matched to a gene; V was cut back by 4 bases and J by 1 base. The CDR3 runs 16 residues. The CDR3 sequence: CASSSPGGGGTDTQYF. CDR3 DNA sequence: TGTGCCAGCAGTTCTCCAGGGGGCGGGGGCACAGATACGCAGTATTTT. Full variable domain (outside the CDR3, taken from reference TRBV28 and TRBJ2-3): DVKVTQSSRYLVKRTGEKVFLECVQDMDHENMFWYRQDPGLGLRLIYFSYDVKMKEKGDIPEGYSVSREKKERFSLILESASTNQTSMYLCASSSPGGGGTDTQYFGPGTRLTVL.

V gene TRBV6-1 combines with J gene TRBJ1-5; 10 nucleotides line up with TRBD1. V lost 8 bases, J lost 0 bases, and 13 bases stayed unmatched. Per germline, CDR1 MNHNS and CDR2 SASEGT. The CDR3 extends over 18 amino acids. The CDR3 DNA sequence: TGTGCCAGCGGTAAGGGGTCGACAGGGGGCTTTAGCAATCAGCCCCAGCATTTT. Its translation is CASGKGSTGGFSNQPQHF.

This clonotype was observed a handful of times. This chain links TRBV7-8 with TRBJ2-1, with TRBD2 matching over 15 bases. The CDR3 extends over 19 amino acids. With V trimmed by 5 bases and J by 2 bases, 10 bases remained unmatched. Germline CDR1 SGHVS, CDR2 FQNEAQ. The CDR3 sequence: CASSRLTGLAGGPYNEQFF. The CDR3 bases are TGTGCCAGCAGCAGACTGACAGGACTAGCGGGAGGGCCCTACAATGAGCAGTTCTTC.

The table lists this clonotype with a few counts. The V gene is TRBV10-3, the J gene TRBJ2-1; 8 bases fit TRBD1. V dropped 2 bases and J dropped 9; count of bases not matched to a gene: 9. Germline lookup yields CDR1 ENHRY and CDR2 SYGVKD. The CDR3 runs 15 residues. As DNA, the CDR3 is TGTGCCATCAGTGAGCTCTCAGACAGGGGCGGTGAGCAGTTCTTC. Translation: CAISELSDRGGEQFF.

In regard to this clonotype: At one of its ends the junction is not consistent with the germline gene, which may arise from a read error. This chain connects TRBV7-9 to TRBJ1-1; TRBD1 matches 9 bases. The CDR3 has 14 amino acids. Per the germline V gene, CDR1 is SEHNR and CDR2 is FQNEAQ (reference sequence). CDR3 amino acids: CSSSRDRVETEAFF. CDR3 DNA: TGTTCCAGCAGTCGGGACAGGGTAGAAACTGAAGCTTTCTTT.

This clonotype was seen repeatedly, ten times or more. V usage is TRBV5-1 and J usage is TRBJ1-1; 9 nucleotides line up with TRBD1. Trimming removed 5 bases from V and 4 bases from J; junction bases left unmatched: 6. Germline V gives CDR1 SGHRS, CDR2 YFSETQ. This CDR3 contains 14 residues. CDR3 in DNA: TGCGCCAGCAGAGTACAGGGGGCGCGCACTGAAGCTTTCTTT. It specifies CASRVQGARTEAFF. Combining the CDR3 with reference TRBV5-1 and TRBJ1-1 gives the whole variable domain KAGVTQTPRYLIKTRGQQVTLSCSPISGHRSVSWYQQTPGQGLQFLFEYFSETQRNKGNFPGRFSGRQFSNSRSEMNVSTLELGDSALYLCASRVQGARTEAFFGQGTRLTVV.

This clonotype was observed a few times. The V call is TRBV5-1, the J call TRBJ2-7, with 9 nucleotides matching TRBD2. The V gene end was trimmed by 4 bases and the J gene end by 3 bases; junction bases not matched to a gene: 11. Germline V lookup: CDR1 SGHRS, CDR2 YFSETQ. This CDR3 region has 16 residues. This chain's CDR3 is CASSPVSGSGGYEQYF. Here the CDR3 DNA reads TGCGCCAGCAGCCCCGTTAGCGGGAGTGGAGGCTACGAGCAGTACTTC. The complete variable domain, with remaining parts taken from reference TRBV5-1 and TRBJ2-7, reads KAGVTQTPRYLIKTRGQQVTLSCSPISGHRSVSWYQQTPGQGLQFLFEYFSETQRNKGNFPGRFSGRQFSNSRSEMNVSTLELGDSALYLCASSPVSGSGGYEQYFGPGTRLTVT.

The chain links TRBV7-2 to TRBJ2-7; 8 positions match TRBD2. The CDR3 is 11 residues long. In germline, CDR1 is SGHTA, CDR2 FQGNSA. The V and J ends lost 11 bases and 3 bases, in that order; junction bases with no gene match: 3. The CDR3 nucleotides are TGTGCCGGGAGCGGGGGCTACGAGCAGTACTTC. Its translation: CAGSGGYEQYF.

This clonotype was seen a handful of times. CDR3 sequence reads: CASSLPIQGAGEQYF. CDR3 coding DNA: TGTGCCAGCAGTTTACCAATCCAGGGGGCGGGGGAGCAGTACTTC. The chain combines TRBV28 with TRBJ2-7; 8 bases align to TRBD1. This CDR3 contains 15 residues. The germline V gene has CDR1 MDHEN and CDR2 SYDVKM. V trimming: 2 bases; J trimming: 7 bases; junction bases outside the gene matches: 10.

The chain couples TRBV7-8 to TRBJ2-3; tentatively, D is TRBD1 (7 bases). Germline-derived CDR1 and CDR2 are SGHVS and FQNEAQ. V lost 5 bases and J lost 3, with 15 bases in between. The CDR3 extends over 15 amino acids. CDR3 in DNA: TGTGCCAGCAGCCCGCGGGACAGTGGGACAGATACGCAGTATTTT. It specifies CASSPRDSGTDTQYF.

The rearrangement links TRBV6-1 to TRBJ2-1; TRBD1 might be the D (6 bases). CDR1 is MNHNS and CDR2 is SASEGT in the germline V gene. The V end lost 4 bases, the J end lost 7 bases, and 17 bases lay between the germline ends. This CDR3 is built from 15 residues. CDR3 sequence reads: CASSVGQAPENEQFF. CDR3 DNA: TGTGCCAGCAGTGTGGGACAAGCTCCGGAGAATGAGCAGTTCTTC.

The chain combines TRBV2 with TRBJ2-7; D possibly corresponds to TRBD2 (7 bases). V was clipped by 5 bases and J by 7 bases, with 21 bases between them. CDR1 is SNHLY and CDR2 is FYNNEI in the germline V gene. This CDR3 is built from 15 residues. DNA for the CDR3: TGTGCCAGCAGTATGGCAGGGGACCGGGGAGGGGAGCAGTACTTC. It yields the protein CASSMAGDRGGEQYF.

In this sample, this clonotype turned up a few times. In DNA, the CDR3 is TGTGCCAGCAGCTTGACCCGGGACCTTCTACGTTACGAGCAGTACTTC. It encodes CASSLTRDLLRYEQYF. The chain recombines TRBV7-2 with TRBJ2-7; D is tentatively TRBD1 or TRBD2 (5 bases each). V was cut by 3 bases and J by 4 bases, with 19 bases left in between. The CDR3 runs 16 residues. CDR1 and CDR2 from the germline V gene are SGHTA and FQGNSA.

This clonotype was detected only a few times. The chain links TRBV12-3 or TRBV12-4 to TRBJ2-2; 8 bases map to TRBD2. The CDR3 spans 16 residues. The V and J ends lost 6 bases and 0 bases, in that order; junction bases with no gene match: 6. The CDR3 spells CASSLSGGTNTGELFF. The CDR3 DNA sequence: TGTGCCAGCAGCCTAAGCGGGGGCACGAACACCGGGGAGCTGTTTTTT.

There are a few counts of this clonotype. This rearrangement joins TRBV28 to TRBJ1-1; no reliable D call. This CDR3 region has 13 residues. Trimming shortened V by 4 bases and J by 9 bases, and 15 bases separated the two germline ends. The germline gives CDR1 MDHEN, CDR2 SYDVKM. Written as DNA, the CDR3 is TGTGCCAGCAGTTCGGGCCAAATTTTGAAAGCTTTCTTT. It translates to CASSSGQILKAFF.

This clonotype was detected ten times or more. This sequence joins TRBV20-1 and TRBJ2-5, with no clear D. Trimming shortened V by 3 bases and J by 1 base, and 9 bases separated the two germline ends. CDR3 length equals 13 residues. The germline gives CDR1 DFQATT, CDR2 SNEGSKA (reference sequence). CDR3 residues: CSASRTVQETQYF. The CDR3 coding sequence is TGCAGTGCTAGCAGGACGGTCCAAGAGACCCAGTACTTC.

This clonotype has just a few counts. One end of the junction does not line up with germline, which may come from a read error. This chain's CDR3 is CASTNGINNSPLHF. The CDR3 DNA reads as TGTGCCAGCACGAACGGGATTAATAATTCTCCCCTCCACTTT. The chain combines TRBV6-1 with TRBJ1-6; D unclear. The CDR3 runs to 14 residues. Looked up from germline, CDR1 is MNHNS and CDR2 is SASEGT.

This clonotype was seen a handful of times. This chain connects TRBV20-1 to TRBJ1-2, with unresolved D. CDR1 is DFQATT and CDR2 is SNEGSKA in the germline V gene (reference sequence). This CDR3 has 11 residues. Trimming left V 2 bases short and J 6 bases short, with 7 bases between. The CDR3 reads CSARLLDGYTF. CDR3 nucleotides: TGCAGTGCTAGACTATTGGATGGCTACACCTTC.

This clonotype showed up many times. The chain links TRBV12-3 or TRBV12-4 to TRBJ1-2; perhaps TRBD1 as D (5 bases). The CDR3 consists of 13 residues. The ends were cut back, 3 bases at V and 8 bases at J, with 13 bases in the middle. This CDR3 is CASSLTRVKGYTF. The CDR3 DNA sequence: TGTGCCAGCAGTTTGACCAGGGTGAAGGGCTACACCTTC.

This clonotype was detected only a few times. V usage is TRBV24-1 and J usage is TRBJ2-3; D possibly uses TRBD1 or TRBD2 (7 bases each). The CDR3 totals 15 residues. The germline V and J ends were trimmed by 3 bases and 8 bases, with 17 bases remaining between them. Germline CDR1 is KGHDR and CDR2 is SFDVKD. CDR3 sequence: CATSDGAGGDGTQYF. CDR3 coding DNA: TGTGCCACCAGTGATGGGGCAGGGGGGGACGGTACGCAGTATTTT.

The gene calls are TRBV6-2 or TRBV6-3 and TRBJ2-1; 7 nucleotides match TRBD2. The CDR3 is 17 residues long. Trimming took 6 bases from V and 0 from J; bases not matched to a gene: 11. Germline loops: CDR1 MNHEY, CDR2 SVGEGT. The CDR3 region is CASRPGLRSRSYNEQFF. The CDR3 region has the DNA TGTGCCAGCAGACCGGGACTACGCAGCCGCTCCTACAATGAGCAGTTCTTC.

The chain uses TRBV7-2 and TRBJ2-2, with D perhaps being TRBD1 or TRBD2 (5 bases each). Germline lookup yields CDR1 SGHTA and CDR2 FQGNSA. V lost 4 bases, J lost 0 bases, and 9 bases lay in between. The CDR3 consists of 15 residues. The CDR3 nucleotides read TGTGCCAGCAGCTCAGTGGGGGCGAACACCGGGGAGCTGTTTTTT. Its protein product is CASSSVGANTGELFF. Looking up the rest from reference TRBV7-2 and TRBJ2-2 gives the full variable domain: GAGVSQSPSNKVTEKGKDVELRCDPISGHTALYWYRQSLGQGLEFLIYFQGNSAPDKSGLPSDRFSAERTGGSVSTLTIQRTQQEDSAVYLCASSSVGANTGELFFGEGSRLTVL.

This rearrangement joins TRBV5-6 to TRBJ2-5, with no clear D. V lost 0 bases, J lost 2 bases, and 11 bases lay in between. Germline CDR1 SGHDT, CDR2 YYEEEE. The CDR3 totals 15 residues. The CDR3 loop reads CASSLGLRSQETQYF. The CDR3 bases are TGTGCCAGCAGCTTGGGGTTGCGGTCACAAGAGACCCAGTACTTC.

The chain carries TRBV10-3 and TRBJ1-6; 7 bases agree with TRBD1. The V and J ends lost 0 bases and 5 bases, in that order; junction bases with no gene match: 10. The CDR3 has 18 residues. CDR1 and CDR2 from the germline V gene are ENHRY and SYGVKD. The CDR3 protein is CAISESLDRVSHNSPLHF. The CDR3 nucleotides are TGTGCCATCAGTGAGTCGCTCGACAGGGTATCACATAATTCACCCCTCCACTTT.

The sample holds a few counts of this clonotype. The V call is TRBV4-3, the J call TRBJ1-4; D remains ambiguous. V lost 0 bases, J lost 2 bases, and 13 bases lay in between. Germline values: CDR1 LGHNA, CDR2 YSLEER. The CDR3 has 17 residues. The CDR3 is CASSQDARRGTNEKLFF. CDR3 in DNA: TGCGCCAGCAGCCAAGATGCCCGACGAGGTACTAATGAAAAACTGTTTTTT.

The chain couples TRBV5-1 to TRBJ1-1; TRBD1 aligns across 10 bases. The CDR3 is 13 residues long. After removal of 5 bases from V and 4 bases from J, the junction contained 2 bases not matched to a gene. Germline lookup yields CDR1 SGHRS and CDR2 YFSETQ. The chain's CDR3 is CASRDRGLTEAFF. The CDR3, as DNA: TGCGCCAGCAGAGACAGGGGGCTCACTGAAGCTTTCTTT.

This clonotype has only a few counts. The chain couples TRBV6-5 to TRBJ2-6; TRBD2 aligns across 14 bases. This CDR3 comprises 18 residues. CDR1 MNHEY and CDR2 SVGAGI come from the germline V gene. After removal of 4 bases from V and 2 bases from J, the junction contained 4 bases not matched to a gene. The CDR3 DNA reads TGTGCCAGCAGTTTGGGACTAGCGGGAGTGGCTGGGGCCAACGTCCTGACTTTC. Translated, it gives CASSLGLAGVAGANVLTF.

V gene TRBV18 combines with J gene TRBJ2-7; the match to TRBD2 covers 11 bases. Germline values: CDR1 KGHSH, CDR2 LQKENI. The ends lost 4 bases at V and 5 bases at J; junction bases unmatched: 7. The CDR3 runs to 15 residues. CDR3 sequence reads: CASSQTSGSLDEQYF. The DNA of the CDR3 is TGTGCCAGCTCACAAACTAGCGGGAGTCTGGACGAGCAGTACTTC.

There are a few counts of this clonotype. The J gene is TRBJ2-4, the V gene TRBV5-1; D unclear. CDR3 size: 16 residues. Germline loops: CDR1 SGHRS, CDR2 YFSETQ. Trimming took 3 bases from V and 9 from J, leaving 22 bases between them. The CDR3 nucleotides are TGCGCCAGCAGCTCCCTGGCATTAGTAGTTGACGGCATTCAGTACTTC. Translated, it gives CASSSLALVVDGIQYF.

The chain is built from TRBV6-6 and TRBJ2-7, with a possible D match to TRBD1 (5 bases). The CDR3 is 13 residues long. The germline V and J ends were trimmed by 5 bases and 4 bases, with 12 bases remaining between them. Germline values: CDR1 MNHNY, CDR2 SVGAGI (reference sequence). CDR3 bases: TGTGCCAGCAGTCACACTGACAGATACGAGCAGTACTTC. Translating it yields CASSHTDRYEQYF.